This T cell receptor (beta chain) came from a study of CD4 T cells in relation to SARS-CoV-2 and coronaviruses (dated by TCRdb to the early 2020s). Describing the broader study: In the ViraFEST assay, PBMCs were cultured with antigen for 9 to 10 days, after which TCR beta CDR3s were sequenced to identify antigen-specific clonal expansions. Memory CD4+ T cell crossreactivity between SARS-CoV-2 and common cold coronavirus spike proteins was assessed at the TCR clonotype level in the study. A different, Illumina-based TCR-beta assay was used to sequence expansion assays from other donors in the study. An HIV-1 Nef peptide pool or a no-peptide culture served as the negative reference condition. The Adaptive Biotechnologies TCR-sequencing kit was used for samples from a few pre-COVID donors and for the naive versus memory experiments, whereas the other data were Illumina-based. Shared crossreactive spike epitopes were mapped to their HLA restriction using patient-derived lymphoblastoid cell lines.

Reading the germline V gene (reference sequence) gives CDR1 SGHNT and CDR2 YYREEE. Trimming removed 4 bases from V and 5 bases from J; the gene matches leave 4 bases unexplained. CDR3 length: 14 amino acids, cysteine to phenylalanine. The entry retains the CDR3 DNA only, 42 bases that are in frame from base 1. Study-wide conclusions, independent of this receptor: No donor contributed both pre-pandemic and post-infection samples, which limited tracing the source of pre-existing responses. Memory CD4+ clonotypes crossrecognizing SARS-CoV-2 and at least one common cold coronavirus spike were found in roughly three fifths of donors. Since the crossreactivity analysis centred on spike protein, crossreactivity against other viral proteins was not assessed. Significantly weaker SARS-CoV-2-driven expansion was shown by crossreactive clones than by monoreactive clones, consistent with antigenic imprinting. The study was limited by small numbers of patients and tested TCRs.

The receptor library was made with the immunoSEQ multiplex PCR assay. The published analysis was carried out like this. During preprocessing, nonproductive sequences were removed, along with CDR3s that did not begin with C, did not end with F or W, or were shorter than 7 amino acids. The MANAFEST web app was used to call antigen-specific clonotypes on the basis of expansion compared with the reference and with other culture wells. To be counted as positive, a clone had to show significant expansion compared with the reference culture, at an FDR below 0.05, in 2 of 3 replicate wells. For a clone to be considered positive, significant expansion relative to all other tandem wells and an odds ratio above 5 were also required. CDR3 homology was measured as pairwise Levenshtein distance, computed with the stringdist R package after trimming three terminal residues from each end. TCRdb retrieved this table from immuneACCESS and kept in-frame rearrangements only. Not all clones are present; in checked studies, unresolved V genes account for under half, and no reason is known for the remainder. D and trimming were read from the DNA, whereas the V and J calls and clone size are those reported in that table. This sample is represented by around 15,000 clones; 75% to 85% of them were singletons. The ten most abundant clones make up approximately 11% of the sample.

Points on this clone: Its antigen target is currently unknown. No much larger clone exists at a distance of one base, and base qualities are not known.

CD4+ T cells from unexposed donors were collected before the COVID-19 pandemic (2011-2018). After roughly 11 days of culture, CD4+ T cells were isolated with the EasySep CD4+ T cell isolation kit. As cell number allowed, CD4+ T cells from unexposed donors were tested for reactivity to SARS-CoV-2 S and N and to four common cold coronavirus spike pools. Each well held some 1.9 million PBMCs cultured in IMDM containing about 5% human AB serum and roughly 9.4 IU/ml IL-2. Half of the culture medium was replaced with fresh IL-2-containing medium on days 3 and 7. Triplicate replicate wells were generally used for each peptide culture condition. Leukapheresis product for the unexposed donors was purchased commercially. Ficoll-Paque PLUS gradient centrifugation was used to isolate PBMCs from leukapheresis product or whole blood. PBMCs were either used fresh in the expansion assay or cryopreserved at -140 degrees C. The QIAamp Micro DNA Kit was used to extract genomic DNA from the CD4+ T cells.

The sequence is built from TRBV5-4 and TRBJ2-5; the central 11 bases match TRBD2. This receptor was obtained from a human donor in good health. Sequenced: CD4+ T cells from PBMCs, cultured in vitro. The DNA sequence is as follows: TGTGCCAGCAGCACCGCTAGCGGGGGGGAGACCCAGTACTTC. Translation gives CASSTASGGETQYF.